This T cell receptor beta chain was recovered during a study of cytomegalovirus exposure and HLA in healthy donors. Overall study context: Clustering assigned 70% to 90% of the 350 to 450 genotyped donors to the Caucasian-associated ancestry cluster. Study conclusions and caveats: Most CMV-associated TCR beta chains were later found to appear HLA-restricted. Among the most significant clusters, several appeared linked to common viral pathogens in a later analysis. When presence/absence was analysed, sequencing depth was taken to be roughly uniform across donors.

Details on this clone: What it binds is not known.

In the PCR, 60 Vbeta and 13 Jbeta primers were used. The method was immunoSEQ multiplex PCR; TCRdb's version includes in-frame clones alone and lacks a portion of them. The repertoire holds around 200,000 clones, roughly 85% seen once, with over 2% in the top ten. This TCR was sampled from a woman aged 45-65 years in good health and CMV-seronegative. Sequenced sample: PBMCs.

CDR3: CASSRMGAGGAYNEQFF. The CDR3 bases are TGTGCCAGCAGCCGGATGGGTGCCGGGGGGGCCTACAATGAGCAGTTCTTC. The chain uses TRBV9 and TRBJ2-1, with TRBD2 identical over 8 bases. V trimming: 4 bases; J trimming: 2 bases; junction bases outside the gene matches: 11. The CDR3 covers 17 residues. CDR1 SGDLS and CDR2 YYNGEE come from the germline V gene. The full variable domain, with the rest looked up from reference TRBV9 and TRBJ2-1, is DSGVTQTPKHLITATGQRVTLRCSPRSGDLSVYWYQQSLDQGLQFLIQYYNGEERAKGNILERFSAQQFPDLHSELNLSSLELGDSALYFCASSRMGAGGAYNEQFFGPGTRLTVL.